This TCR beta chain was retrieved from a study of T-cell reconstitution after alpha-beta-depleted transplantation in children. The germline gives CDR1 GTSNPN, CDR2 SVGIG (reference sequence). Trimming took off 4 bases at V and 1 base at J, with 7 bases between the two ends. The CDR3 runs 12 residues. Preparation of the TCRbeta library used unique molecular identifiers. TCRdb passed the PCR reads through MiXCR, listing each CDR3 protein once. The table shows hundreds of thousands of distinct CDR3 sequences, with approximately 12% occurring only once. The chain is built from TRBV30 and TRBJ2-5; D is uncertain. The sample was PBMCs from the stem cell graft donor, taken from the stem cell graft. The TCR comes from a human donor who donated a stem cell graft to a child with combined immunodeficiency. CDR3 sequence (DNA): TGTGCCTGGATGGGCAGCCAAGAGACCCAGTACTTC. Its translation is CAWMGSQETQYF.